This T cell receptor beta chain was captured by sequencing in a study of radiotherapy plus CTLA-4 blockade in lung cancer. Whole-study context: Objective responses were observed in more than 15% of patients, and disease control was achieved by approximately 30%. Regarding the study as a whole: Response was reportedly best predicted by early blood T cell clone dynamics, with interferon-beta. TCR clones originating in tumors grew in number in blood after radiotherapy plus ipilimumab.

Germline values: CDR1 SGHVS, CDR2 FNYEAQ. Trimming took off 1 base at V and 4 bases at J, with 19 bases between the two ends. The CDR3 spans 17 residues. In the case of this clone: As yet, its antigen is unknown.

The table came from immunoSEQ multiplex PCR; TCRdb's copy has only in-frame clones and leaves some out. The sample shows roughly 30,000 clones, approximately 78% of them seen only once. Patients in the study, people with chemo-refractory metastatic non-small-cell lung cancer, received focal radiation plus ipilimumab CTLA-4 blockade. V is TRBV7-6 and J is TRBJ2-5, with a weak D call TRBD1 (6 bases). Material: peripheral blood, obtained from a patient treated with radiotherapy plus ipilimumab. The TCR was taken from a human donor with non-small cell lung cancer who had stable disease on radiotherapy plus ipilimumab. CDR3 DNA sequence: TGTGCCAGCAGCTTAGGATTGGGGGACAAATGGGGAGAGACCCAGTACTTC. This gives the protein CASSLGLGDKWGETQYF.